The source of this T cell receptor beta chain is a study of T cell clonality in common variable immunodeficiency. Clones were sequenced by immunoSEQ multiplex PCR, and TCRdb holds only the in-frame ones, with some missing. This sample has over 30,000 clones, each found more than once. The germline V gene encodes CDR1 SEHNR and CDR2 FQNEAQ (reference sequence). The CDR3 length is 13 residues. Unmatched junction bases numbered 5, after V lost 5 bases and J lost 5 bases. Aged about 8 to 64 years, CVID subjects averaged around 40 years old. CVID subjects had received replacement immunoglobulin for at least one year. This clone has a count of ten or more. Its cognate antigen is unknown. The read gets to within 3 residues of the CDR3 end, and the germline J gene fills in the rest. Study-level results: Fewer TCRbeta clones were shared among CVID subjects than controls. CVID subjects showed higher TCRbeta clonality than healthy controls. Common variable immunodeficiency TCR beta sequences reportedly had fewer deletions and N-nucleotide insertions.

The chain joins TRBV7-9 to TRBJ2-7; 8 bases fit TRBD1. Sequencing used peripheral blood mononuclear cells. This sequence was found in a human donor with common variable immunodeficiency. Incomplete CDR3 DNA: TGTGCCAGCAGCCCGAGACAGGGGAACGAG. Protein product: CASSPRQGNE. The entire CDR3 protein reads CASSPRQGNEQYF.